Following are 14 T cell receptor beta chains from one sample sequenced in a study of blood T cell repertoires in COVID-19. This table comes from immunoSEQ multiplex PCR, and its TCRdb copy is limited to in-frame clones, with some not included. The sample records approximately 250,000 clones, 70% to 90% being singletons. Sample: peripheral blood. These receptors all stem from a man in his fifties or sixties with acute or convalescent COVID-19.

This chain uses TRBV5-5 with TRBJ1-2; 8 bases align to TRBD1. In germline, CDR1 is SGHKS, CDR2 YYEKEE (reference sequence). The CDR3 consists of 12 residues. V lost 6 bases to trimming and J lost 3 bases; unmatched junction nucleotides: 1. CDR3 nucleotide sequence: TGTGCCAGCACGGACAGGGACTATGGCTACACCTTC. It yields the protein CASTDRDYGYTF.

This rearrangement joins TRBV18 to TRBJ1-4; 9 bases map to TRBD1. The V gene end was trimmed by 0 bases and the J gene end by 0 bases; junction bases not matched to a gene: 5. Germline CDR1 KGHSH, CDR2 LQKENI. CDR3 length: 18 residues. CDR3 nucleotide sequence: TGTGCCAGCTCACCACCATTGGGACAGGGTTCAACTAATGAAAAACTGTTTTTT. Its protein product is CASSPPLGQGSTNEKLFF.

This clone has more than one count but fewer than ten. The J gene is TRBJ2-5, the V gene TRBV12-3 or TRBV12-4, with TRBD1 identical over 7 bases. V shed 5 bases, J shed 4 bases, and the junction held 4 bases outside the gene matches. CDR3 size: 13 residues. The chain's CDR3 is CASSPGQPETQYF. The CDR3 nucleotides read TGTGCCAGCAGTCCGGGACAGCCAGAGACCCAGTACTTC.

This chain joins TRBV19 and TRBJ1-1; the D gene is possibly TRBD1 (6 bases). The CDR3 contains 14 residues. Per the germline V gene, CDR1 is LNHDA and CDR2 is SQIVND (reference sequence). The V gene lost 3 bases and the J gene lost 1 base, with 9 bases spanning the gap. CDR3 sequence: CASSIVQGNTEAFF. CDR3 DNA: TGTGCCAGTAGTATCGTACAGGGGAACACTGAAGCTTTCTTT.

The chain joins TRBV11-3 to TRBJ1-1, with a weak D call TRBD1 (5 bases). Germline CDR1 SGHNT, CDR2 YENEEA. The CDR3 is 12 residues long. With 1 base removed from V and 7 bases from J, the gap between germline ends came to 7 bases. DNA of the CDR3: TGTGCCAGCAGCTTAGGACAGAGTGAAGCTTTCTTT. Translation: CASSLGQSEAFF.

The chain couples TRBV5-1 to TRBJ2-7, with 9 bases that match TRBD2. This CDR3 is 15 amino acids long. After removal of 2 bases from V and 4 bases from J, the junction contained 7 bases not matched to a gene. The germline gives CDR1 SGHRS, CDR2 YFSETQ. CDR3: CASSFKGSGGYEQYF. The CDR3 DNA is TGCGCCAGCAGCTTCAAAGGTAGCGGGGGTTACGAGCAGTACTTC.

This clone came up once. The CDR3 DNA sequence: TGTGCCACCAGCAAGGACAGGCCCACCTATGGCTACACCTTC. Amino acids: CATSKDRPTYGYTF. The chain couples TRBV15 to TRBJ1-2, with 7 bases that match TRBD1. The CDR3 is made up of 14 amino acids. CDR1 is LNHNV and CDR2 is YYDKDF in the germline V gene (reference sequence). With V trimmed by 4 bases and J by 4 bases, 6 bases remained unmatched.

V gene TRBV7-2 combines with J gene TRBJ1-1, with unresolved D. V shed 3 bases and J shed 4 bases, with 12 bases lying between them. From germline, CDR1 is SGHTA and CDR2 FQGNSA. The length of the CDR3 is 14 residues. DNA of the CDR3: TGTGCCAGCAGCTTTCGGGGAAGTCGCACTGAAGCTTTCTTT. This encodes CASSFRGSRTEAFF.

This clone has only a few counts. This chain links TRBV3-1 (or the pseudogene TRBV3-2) with TRBJ1-3; a weak D match, TRBD1 (6 bases). V shed 4 bases and J shed 6 bases, with 19 bases lying between them. CDR3 length equals 16 residues. From germline, CDR1 is LGHDT and CDR2 YNNKEL (reference sequence). The CDR3 DNA reads TGTGCCAGCAGCCCCAGACTACAGGGTTCAGCAAACACCATATATTTT. Amino acid sequence: CASSPRLQGSANTIYF.

The rearrangement links TRBV7-3 to TRBJ2-3; 14 nucleotides align to TRBD2. CDR3 length equals 19 residues. From germline, CDR1 is SGHTA and CDR2 FQGTGA. Losses at the gene ends were 4 bases for V and 5 bases for J; bases not matched to a gene: 14. The CDR3 spells CASSSARGTSGGIRDTQYF. The CDR3 DNA reads TGTGCCAGCAGCTCCGCTCGGGGGACTAGCGGGGGTATTAGAGATACGCAGTATTTT. The full variable domain, in which reference TRBV7-3 and TRBJ2-3 provide the parts outside the CDR3, is GAGVSQTPSNKVTEKGKYVELRCDPISGHTALYWYRQSLGQGPEFLIYFQGTGAADDSGLPNDRFFAVRPEGSVSTLKIQRTERGDSAVYLCASSSARGTSGGIRDTQYFGPGTRLTVL.

The V and J genes are TRBV5-6 and TRBJ2-7; 11 positions agree with TRBD1. Germline V gene data show CDR1 as SGHDT and CDR2 as YYEEEE. J gave up 7 bases and V 0 bases, and 9 bases lay outside the gene matches. This CDR3 spans 16 amino acids. The CDR3 nucleotides are TGTGCCAGCAGCTTGGCCTTGGGACAGGGGGTGGGAGAGCAGTACTTC. Translating gives CASSLALGQGVGEQYF.

The chain links TRBV12-3 or TRBV12-4 to TRBJ2-3, with a possible D match to TRBD2 (5 bases). CDR3 length: 13 residues. Trimming removed 10 bases at V and 2 bases at J, with 13 bases between. The CDR3 sequence is CATLDYNTDTQYF. In DNA form, the CDR3 reads TGTGCCACCCTTGACTACAACACAGATACGCAGTATTTT.

V is TRBV2 and J is TRBJ2-7; TRBD1 agrees at 10 bases. The V gene's germline CDR1 is SNHLY and CDR2 FYNNEI. This CDR3 has 14 residues. The V and J ends lost 10 bases and 2 bases, in that order; junction bases with no gene match: 8. The CDR3 nucleotides are TGTGCCACCGGGCGGGGACAGGGGACCTACGAGCAGTACTTC. It yields the protein CATGRGQGTYEQYF. Full variable domain (outside the CDR3, taken from reference TRBV2 and TRBJ2-7): EPEVTQTPSHQVTQMGQEVILRCVPISNHLYFYWYRQILGQKVEFLVSFYNNEISEKSEIFDDQFSVERPDGSNFTLKIRSTKLEDSAMYFCATGRGQGTYEQYFGPGTRLTVT.

V usage is TRBV19 and J usage is TRBJ1-1, with 7 bases lining up with TRBD1. The germline V gene has CDR1 LNHDA and CDR2 SQIVND (reference sequence). This CDR3 contains 15 residues. J lost 0 bases, V lost 5 bases, and 6 bases had no gene match. The CDR3 region is CASSALDRMNTEAFF. The CDR3 DNA reads TGTGCCAGTAGTGCCCTGGACAGGATGAACACTGAAGCTTTCTTT.